Presented here are 20 T cell receptor beta chains from one specimen sequenced in a study of early T cells in non-severe SARS-CoV-2 infection listed by TCRdb under 2021. Receptor libraries were prepared by 5' RACE. The reads were generated on a NextSeq 500. TCRdb reworked the public reads: Q25 trimming with fastp, MiXCR clone assembly, productive beta chains retained. Every CDR3 protein is listed once, alongside the most common genes and DNA of its rows. The sample table records about 40,000 distinct CDR3 sequences; over 4% of these occur just once. Around 4.5% of the sample lies in the top ten. Sequences were obtained from whole blood. The receptors originated from an adult who was a healthcare worker with PCR-confirmed SARS-CoV-2 infection or an uninfected control (not recorded which).

This chain uses TRBV18 with TRBJ2-5, with D unclear. CDR1 KGHSH and CDR2 LQKENI come from the germline V gene. CDR3 length: 14 residues. Trimming stripped 3 bases from V and 3 bases from J, with 11 bases between. CDR3 region: CASSPAYTEETQYF. The CDR3 DNA sequence: TGTGCCAGCTCACCGGCGTACACCGAAGAGACCCAGTACTTC.

This clonotype was detected many times. This chain links TRBV10-2 with TRBJ1-2, with 9 bases fitting TRBD1. The germline CDR1 and CDR2 sequences are WSHSY and SAAADI. J was trimmed by 4 bases and V by 2 bases; bases with no gene match: 11. CDR3 size: 17 residues. CDR3 DNA: TGCGCCAGCAGTGAGCCGACCGGGACAGGGAGGGGCTATGGCTACACCTTC. As protein: CASSEPTGTGRGYGYTF.

This clonotype appeared a few times. This chain joins TRBV5-6 and TRBJ2-7; 9 bases match TRBD1. The trim removed 4 bases at V and 4 bases at J, leaving 12 bases unmatched. Germline V CDR1 and CDR2: SGHDT, YYEEEE. The CDR3 consists of 16 residues. This chain's CDR3 is CASSRGQGGSEYEQYF. In DNA form, the CDR3 reads TGTGCCAGCAGCCGGGGACAGGGAGGGTCTGAGTACGAGCAGTACTTC.

This clonotype rates as medium-sized. V gene TRBV28 combines with J gene TRBJ2-7; D might be TRBD1 (6 bases). V was clipped by 3 bases and J by 0 bases, with 12 bases between them. This CDR3 has 15 amino acids. CDR1 and CDR2 from the germline V gene are MDHEN and SYDVKM. The CDR3, as DNA: TGTGCCAGCAGTTTGGATCAGGGGCACTCCTACGAGCAGTACTTC. Amino acids: CASSLDQGHSYEQYF.

This clonotype is medium-sized in the sample. The rearrangement links TRBV5-1 to TRBJ1-5, with 7 bases that match TRBD1. The CDR3 consists of 15 residues. Germline values: CDR1 SGHRS, CDR2 YFSETQ. J gave up 2 bases and V 1 base, and 3 bases lay outside the gene matches. CDR3 residues: CASSLTGARNQPQHF. CDR3 DNA: TGCGCCAGCAGCTTGACAGGGGCGCGCAATCAGCCCCAGCATTTT.

This clonotype was counted at least ten times. The chain links TRBV12-3 or TRBV12-4 to TRBJ1-3; TRBD1 aligns across 7 bases. V shed 5 bases, J shed 2 bases, and the junction held 3 bases outside the gene matches. This CDR3 contains 14 residues. The CDR3 coding sequence is TGTGCCAGCAGTCGGGACAGAACTGGAAACACCATATATTTT. Amino acid sequence: CASSRDRTGNTIYF.

In its sample, this clonotype was seen a few times. The chain recombines TRBV29-1 with TRBJ1-1, with D hard to call. The CDR3 has 12 amino acids. Germline CDR1 reads SQVTM; CDR2 reads ANQGSEA. The germline V and J ends were trimmed by 5 bases and 1 base, with 8 bases remaining between them. CDR3 in amino acids: CSVSVQNTEAFF. Written as DNA, the CDR3 is TGCAGCGTTTCCGTCCAGAACACTGAAGCTTTCTTT.

There are many counts of this clonotype. The chain links TRBV20-1 to TRBJ2-1, with D possibly matching TRBD2 (5 bases). V lost 6 bases, J lost 7 bases, and 16 bases lay in between. CDR1 and CDR2 from the germline V gene are DFQATT and SNEGSKA (reference sequence). This CDR3 is built from 13 residues. CDR3 DNA sequence: TGCAGTGCGGTACGCCAACTAGGTAATGAGCAGTTCTTC. Encoded protein: CSAVRQLGNEQFF.

This clonotype has a handful of counts. The chain links TRBV19 to TRBJ1-5; D is perhaps TRBD1 (6 bases). With 3 bases removed from V and 3 bases from J, the gap between germline ends came to 9 bases. CDR1 LNHDA and CDR2 SQIVND come from the germline V gene (reference sequence). This CDR3 has 14 amino acids. CDR3 nucleotides: TGTGCCAGTAGTATCGGACAGACCAATCAGCCCCAGCATTTT. Translating gives CASSIGQTNQPQHF.

This clonotype has ten or more counts. The CDR3 nucleotides are TGTGCCAGCAGCTTGTGGGGGACAGGGACTGAAGCTTTCTTT. It is translated as CASSLWGTGTEAFF. The chain carries TRBV5-6 and TRBJ1-1, with 9 bases that match TRBD1. Trimming removed 1 base from V and 5 bases from J; junction bases left unmatched: 3. This CDR3 contains 14 residues. Germline CDR1 is SGHDT and CDR2 is YYEEEE. The full variable domain, its missing parts supplied by reference TRBV5-6 and TRBJ1-1, is DAGVTQSPTHLIKTRGQQVTLRCSPKSGHDTVSWYQQALGQGPQFIFQYYEEEERQRGNFPDRFSGHQFPNYSSELNVNALLLGDSALYLCASSLWGTGTEAFFGQGTRLTVV.

This clonotype was detected ten times or more. The chain has TRBV5-6 and TRBJ2-4; D perhaps matches TRBD2 (6 bases). CDR3 length: 14 residues. Germline CDR1 and CDR2: SGHDT and YYEEEE. V was shortened by 1 base and J by 5 bases, with 10 bases between the two germline ends. The DNA for the CDR3 is TGTGCCAGCAGCTTGTCAGGGACTCAAAACATTCAGTACTTC. It is translated as CASSLSGTQNIQYF.

This clonotype was detected many times. The rearrangement uses TRBV7-9 and TRBJ2-3; D remains unclear. Germline CDR1 is SEHNR and CDR2 is FQNEAQ (reference sequence). V lost 1 base, J lost 3 bases, and 2 bases lay in between. The CDR3 runs 12 residues. The CDR3: CASSLDTDTQYF. The CDR3 DNA follows: TGTGCCAGCAGCTTAGATACAGATACGCAGTATTTT.

This clonotype was seen at least ten times. This chain joins TRBV7-2 and TRBJ2-1; 13 bases are a match to TRBD2. The germline V gene encodes CDR1 SGHTA and CDR2 FQGNSA. The CDR3 sequence is 14 residues long. V shed 8 bases and J 9 bases; nucleotides not matched to a gene: 7. The CDR3 DNA reads TGTGCCAGCGCTGGACTAGCGGGAGCGGGTGAGCAGTTCTTC. It yields the protein CASAGLAGAGEQFF.

This clonotype was recorded many times. The rearrangement uses TRBV6-2 or TRBV6-3 and TRBJ1-5; D is uncertain. The germline V gene encodes CDR1 MNHEY and CDR2 SVGEGT. The CDR3 consists of 17 residues. Trimming removed 8 bases from V and 2 bases from J, with 22 bases in between. The CDR3 region is CASQQINTGIRNQPQHF. CDR3 bases: TGTGCCAGCCAACAAATAAATACGGGGATTCGCAATCAGCCCCAGCATTTT.

This clonotype was picked up many times. V and J are TRBV7-8 and TRBJ2-3; 10 nucleotides agree with TRBD2. Germline CDR1 and CDR2: SGHVS and FQNEAQ. The V and J ends lost 2 bases and 2 bases, in that order; junction bases with no gene match: 4. This CDR3 contains 16 residues. The CDR3 DNA is TGTGCCAGCAGCTTAAATAGCGGGGGGTACACAGATACGCAGTATTTT. Translating it yields CASSLNSGGYTDTQYF.

At least ten counts were recorded for this clonotype. This rearrangement joins TRBV10-3 to TRBJ2-3, with TRBD1 matching over 11 bases. This CDR3 contains 14 residues. The V segment lost 8 bases and the J segment 2 bases; nucleotides outside the gene matches: 3. The germline V gene has CDR1 ENHRY and CDR2 SYGVKD. The CDR3 nucleotides read TGTGCCATCGGGACAGGGGGATACACAGATACGCAGTATTTT. Residues: CAIGTGGYTDTQYF.

This clonotype was picked up a small number of times. The V call is TRBV10-3, the J call TRBJ2-1; no firm D call. The ends were cut back, 4 bases at V and 7 bases at J, with 5 bases in the middle. Germline lookup yields CDR1 ENHRY and CDR2 SYGVKD. CDR3 length: 11 amino acids. The DNA of the CDR3 is TGTGCCATCAGTGGGATAAATGAGCAGTTCTTC. Its protein product is CAISGINEQFF.

This clonotype was observed at least ten times. The rearrangement links TRBV6-4 to TRBJ2-1; 12 bases line up with TRBD2. J was trimmed by 6 bases and V by 6 bases; bases with no gene match: 6. CDR1 and CDR2 from the germline V gene are MRHNA and SNTAGT. The CDR3 is 15 amino acids. CDR3 coding DNA: TGTGCCAGCAGCCCCGGGACTAGCGGGCCCAATGAGCAGTTCTTC. It encodes CASSPGTSGPNEQFF.

This clonotype was seen only a few times. This chain uses TRBV28 with TRBJ1-5; 7 positions agree with TRBD1. Germline V gene sequence: CDR1 MDHEN, CDR2 SYDVKM. The trim removed 11 bases at V and 6 bases at J, leaving 13 bases unmatched. The CDR3 is 14 residues long. CDR3 DNA sequence: TGTGCCTCGGCAGGGGGTAAAGGTGGTCAGCCCCAGCATTTT. It specifies CASAGGKGGQPQHF.

This clonotype showed up many times. V usage is TRBV6-1 and J usage is TRBJ2-7; TRBD2 matches at 10 bases. Losses at the gene ends were 2 bases for V and 1 base for J; bases not matched to a gene: 2. The CDR3 sequence is 15 residues long. From germline, CDR1 is MNHNS and CDR2 SASEGT. The CDR3 is CASSERLAGSYEQYF. DNA of the CDR3: TGTGCCAGCAGTGAAAGACTAGCGGGTTCCTACGAGCAGTACTTC.